Included here is one TCR beta chain sequence, with context. The antigen remains unidentified. TCRdb independently ran MiXCR on the RT-PCR reads; one entry per CDR3 protein. The sample holds about 19,000 distinct CDR3 sequences, around 70% seen once. This sample was included in a study of yellow fever vaccine responses in identical twins. The germline gives CDR1 SGHDN, CDR2 FVKESK. The CDR3 spans 17 residues. V trimming: 1 base; J trimming: 2 bases; junction bases outside the gene matches: 8. Findings and caveats of the study: As reported, the vaccine T cell response of twins seemed partly convergent and partly personalized.

Source: T cells from blood (PBMCs), unsorted or a sorted subset (not recorded which), taken before or after yellow fever vaccination (not recorded which). The chain is built from TRBV14 and TRBJ2-1; TRBD2 aligns across 7 bases. This sequence was found in a woman aged 18-29 years who received the yellow fever vaccine. In DNA, the CDR3 is TGTGCCAGCAGCCAAGTGGGCGGGAGCGTCCCCTACAATGAGCAGTTCTTC. This translates into CASSQVGGSVPYNEQFF.